This TCR beta chain originates from a study of control samples from healthy donors and cancer patients. TCRdb keeps only in-frame clones here, not all; method: immunoSEQ multiplex PCR. The table shows roughly 120,000 clones, with 93% occurring only once. Remarks on this clone: The identical CDR3 is also encoded by other nucleotide sequences in the sample.

The CDR3 spans 16 residues. Per germline, CDR1 SGHRS and CDR2 YFSETQ. With 0 bases clipped from V and 7 bases from J, the junction kept 9 bases outside the gene matches. The sequenced sample was blood. V and J are TRBV5-1 and TRBJ2-2, with 7 bases fitting TRBD2. This sequence was found in a man aged 30 to 39 in good health. The CDR3, as DNA: TGCGCCAGCAGCTTGGGGGGCGGGGGTACCGGCGGGGAGCTGTTTTTT. As protein: CASSLGGGGTGGELFF.